These 17 T cell receptor beta chains were all obtained from the same sample, sequenced in a study of blood T cell repertoires in COVID-19. Repertoires were generated with immunoSEQ multiplex PCR, while TCRdb's copy carries only in-frame clones and drops some. This sample yields 200,000 to 250,000 clones, of which approximately 80% are seen a single time; under 11% belongs to the top ten. Sequencing was carried out using peripheral blood. These receptors were taken from a woman older than 75 with acute or convalescent COVID-19.

This clone occurred a few times. The chain couples TRBV19 to TRBJ2-1; no clear D gene. This CDR3 contains 15 residues. With 0 bases removed from V and 4 bases from J, the gap between germline ends came to 10 bases. Germline V CDR1 and CDR2: LNHDA, SQIVND (reference sequence). The CDR3 DNA reads as TGTGCCAGTAGTATAGAGAGTACAGAGTACAATGAGCAGTTCTTC. It is translated as CASSIESTEYNEQFF.

This rearrangement joins TRBV11-3 to TRBJ2-1; D gene ambiguous. Trimming left V 1 base short and J 4 bases short, with 11 bases between. CDR1 is SGHNT and CDR2 is YENEEA in the germline V gene. The CDR3 covers 15 residues. The CDR3 loop reads CASSLGGAAYNEQFF. CDR3 nucleotide sequence: TGTGCCAGCAGCTTAGGCGGTGCAGCATACAATGAGCAGTTCTTC.

The chain joins TRBV2 to TRBJ2-3; the match to TRBD2 covers 10 bases. Trimming at V came to 8 bases and at J to 2 bases, leaving 10 bases not matched to a gene. The germline CDR1 and CDR2 sequences are SNHLY and FYNNEI. This CDR3 has 16 residues. This CDR3 reads CASSSPGTSDTDTQYF. DNA for the CDR3: TGTGCCAGCTCTAGCCCCGGGACTAGCGACACAGATACGCAGTATTTT.

J is TRBJ1-3 and V is TRBV11-3, with D perhaps matching TRBD1 (5 bases). The CDR3 runs to 15 residues. CDR1 and CDR2 from the germline V gene are SGHNT and YENEEA. V lost 4 bases and J lost 5, with 15 bases in between. CDR3 in DNA: TGTGCCAGCAGCTCCGGGGGAGCAGGGAGAAACACCATATATTTT. Amino acid sequence: CASSSGGAGRNTIYF.

As concerns this clone: The junction shows a germline mismatch at one end, possibly a read error. The J gene is TRBJ2-1, the V gene TRBV2; D may be TRBD2 (6 bases). Germline V gives CDR1 SNHLY, CDR2 FYNNEI. This CDR3 contains 12 residues. The CDR3 DNA reads as TGTGCCAGCACCCAAACCCAACTAGCAAAGGTCTTC. It specifies CASTQTQLAKVF.

The CDR3 protein is CAIRASRDRGDYGYTF. The DNA for the CDR3 is TGTGCCATCAGGGCTTCCCGGGACAGGGGTGACTATGGCTACACCTTC. The chain joins TRBV10-3 to TRBJ1-2, with 10 bases identical to TRBD1. The ends lost 6 bases at V and 3 bases at J; junction bases unmatched: 10. Germline CDR1 reads ENHRY; CDR2 reads SYGVKD. This CDR3 has 16 amino acids.

This clone was observed a single time. The genes are TRBV11-2 and TRBJ1-2; TRBD1 is a possible D gene (6 bases). The CDR3 extends over 15 amino acids. Germline V gene sequence: CDR1 SGHAT, CDR2 FQNNGV. V gave up 1 base and J gave up 8 bases, with 17 bases separating them. The CDR3 here is CASSLGTGLLGGYTF. The CDR3 region has the DNA TGTGCCAGCAGCTTAGGAACAGGGCTTTTGGGCGGCTACACCTTC.

The CDR3 reads CASSPPGTGFRYEQYF. Written as DNA, the CDR3 is TGTGCCAGCTCACCACCTGGGACAGGGTTTAGATACGAGCAGTACTTC. This rearrangement joins TRBV18 to TRBJ2-7, with TRBD1 identical over 9 bases. V trimming: 0 bases; J trimming: 4 bases; junction bases outside the gene matches: 7. The length of the CDR3 is 16 residues. Germline lookup yields CDR1 KGHSH and CDR2 LQKENI.

As DNA, the CDR3 is TGTGCCAGCAGCGTAGAGATGAGGGGCAGGGGAGCCGGGGAGCTGTTTTTT. This sequence encodes CASSVEMRGRGAGELFF. J is TRBJ2-2 and V is TRBV9; D perhaps matches TRBD1 (6 bases). The CDR3 has 17 amino acids. Germline V CDR1 and CDR2: SGDLS, YYNGEE. Trimming removed 0 bases from V and 6 bases from J, with 18 bases in between.

The chain recombines TRBV28 with TRBJ2-1; tentative D call: TRBD2 (6 bases). CDR3 length: 12 amino acids. Germline-derived CDR1 and CDR2 are MDHEN and SYDVKM. V was clipped by 4 bases and J by 7 bases, with 8 bases between them. The CDR3 sequence is CASSYSGNEQFF. The CDR3 region has the DNA TGTGCCAGCAGTTATAGCGGTAATGAGCAGTTCTTC.

This chain links TRBV12-5 with TRBJ2-5; D gene uncertain. This CDR3 contains 11 residues. Between the trimmed V and J ends, which lost 5 bases and 5 bases, there was a span of 6 bases. Germline-derived CDR1 and CDR2 are LGHNT and FRNRAP. The CDR3 DNA follows: TGTGCTAGTGGTCTCCAGGAGACCCAGTACTTC. Translation: CASGLQETQYF. The entire variable domain, with the rest obtained from reference TRBV12-5 and TRBJ2-5, is as follows: DARVTQTPRHKVTEMGQEVTMRCQPILGHNTVFWYRQTMMQGLELLAYFRNRAPLDDSGMPKDRFSAEMPDATLATLKIQPSEPRDSAVYFCASGLQETQYFGPGTRLLVL.

V gene TRBV5-1 combines with J gene TRBJ2-7, with 9 bases lining up with TRBD2. V trimming: 6 bases; J trimming: 1 base; junction bases outside the gene matches: 2. In germline, CDR1 is SGHRS, CDR2 YFSETQ. The CDR3 has 13 amino acids. DNA for the CDR3: TGCGCCAGCACTAGCGGGACTTCCTACGAGCAGTACTTC. This encodes CASTSGTSYEQYF.

The chain uses TRBV11-2 and TRBJ2-7, with D possibly being TRBD1 (6 bases). Germline V lookup: CDR1 SGHAT, CDR2 FQNNGV. The V end was cut by 7 bases, the J end by 5 bases, with 18 bases between. This CDR3 is built from 14 residues. CDR3 residues: CASTYGGAGDEQYF. The CDR3 DNA reads as TGTGCCAGCACCTATGGTGGGGCAGGGGACGAGCAGTACTTC.

This chain connects TRBV2 to TRBJ1-5; D might be TRBD1 (5 bases). The germline V and J ends were trimmed by 8 bases and 6 bases, with 11 bases remaining between them. The CDR3 is 12 residues long. The germline V gene has CDR1 SNHLY and CDR2 FYNNEI. CDR3 sequence reads: CASSGEFQPQHF. In DNA, the CDR3 is TGTGCCAGCTCGGGGGAATTTCAGCCCCAGCATTTT.

The chain carries TRBV7-9 and TRBJ1-6, with D unclear. Germline CDR1 reads SEHNR; CDR2 reads FQNEAQ (reference sequence). The V end lost 1 base, the J end lost 8 bases, and 12 bases lay between the germline ends. This CDR3 has 15 amino acids. The chain's CDR3 is CASSLGPGGDSPLHF. Written as DNA, the CDR3 is TGTGCCAGCAGCTTAGGACCAGGCGGGGATTCACCCCTCCACTTT.

The chain recombines TRBV27 with TRBJ2-3; 13 bases match TRBD2. The CDR3 runs to 17 residues. Germline CDR1 and CDR2: MNHEY and SMNVEV (reference sequence). J lost 8 bases, V lost 4 bases, and 12 bases had no gene match. The CDR3 region is CASSSNELAGGEGTQYF. The CDR3 DNA reads as TGTGCCAGCAGTTCAAACGAACTAGCGGGAGGGGAGGGTACGCAGTATTTT.

The V call is TRBV6-5, the J call TRBJ2-5, with a tentative D call TRBD1 (6 bases). V lost 7 bases to trimming and J lost 1 base, with 13 bases between them. Germline V lookup: CDR1 MNHEY, CDR2 SVGAGI. This CDR3 spans 14 amino acids. The CDR3 coding sequence is TGTGCCAGCACTATAGGACAGATCCAAGAGACCCAGTACTTC. Protein: CASTIGQIQETQYF.